Shown below are 2 T cell receptor beta chains from a single sample sequenced in a study of CD8+CD57+ T cells in acquired aplastic anemia. For sequencing, patients were chosen who had shown expansion of CD8+CD57+ cells by flow cytometry. Genomic DNA provided the template from which TCR beta VDJ and CDR3 profiles were obtained. Each CDR3 protein is one row after TCRdb ran MiXCR on the reads. The sample records hundreds of thousands of distinct CDR3 sequences, around 32% being singletons. Sequenced sample: sorted CD4+, CD8+, or CD8+CD57+ T cells (not recorded which) from PBMCs. The receptor source for this set is a human donor with aplastic anemia.

In this sample, this clonotype turned up a few times. The chain joins TRBV11-1 to TRBJ2-3, with TRBD2 matching 10 bases. Trimming cost V 5 bases and J 4 bases; bases outside gene matches: 6. The CDR3 has 15 residues. CDR1 and CDR2 (germline): SGHAT, FQDESV (reference sequence). The CDR3 loop is CASSLGLAESDTQYF. As DNA, the CDR3 is TGTGCCAGCAGCCTCGGACTAGCGGAGTCAGATACGCAGTATTTT. Supplemented by reference TRBV11-1 and TRBJ2-3, the full variable domain reads EAEVAQSPRYKITEKSQAVAFWCDPISGHATLYWYRQILGQGPELLVQFQDESVVDDSQLPKDRFSAERLKGVDSTLKIQPAELGDSAMYLCASSLGLAESDTQYFGPGTRLTVL.

Ten or more counts support this clonotype. The chain couples TRBV5-1 to TRBJ1-5; 9 bases fit TRBD1. CDR1 SGHRS and CDR2 YFSETQ come from the germline V gene. V gave up 1 base and J gave up 5 bases; unmatched junction bases: 4. The CDR3 consists of 15 residues. CDR3 DNA sequence: TGCGCCAGCAGCTTGAGTACAGGGGGCTATCAGCCCCAGCATTTT. This sequence encodes CASSLSTGGYQPQHF.